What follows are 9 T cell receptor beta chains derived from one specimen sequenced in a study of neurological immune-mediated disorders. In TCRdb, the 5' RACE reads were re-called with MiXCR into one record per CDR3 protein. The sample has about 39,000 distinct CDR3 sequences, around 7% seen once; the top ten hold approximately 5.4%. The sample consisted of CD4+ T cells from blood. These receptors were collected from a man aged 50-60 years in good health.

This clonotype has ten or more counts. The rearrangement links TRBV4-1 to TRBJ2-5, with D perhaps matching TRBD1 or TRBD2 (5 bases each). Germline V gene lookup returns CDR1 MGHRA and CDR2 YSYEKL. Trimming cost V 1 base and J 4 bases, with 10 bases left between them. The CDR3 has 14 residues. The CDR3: CASSQVGGSETQYF. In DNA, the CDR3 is TGCGCCAGCAGCCAAGTTGGGGGTTCAGAGACCCAGTACTTC.

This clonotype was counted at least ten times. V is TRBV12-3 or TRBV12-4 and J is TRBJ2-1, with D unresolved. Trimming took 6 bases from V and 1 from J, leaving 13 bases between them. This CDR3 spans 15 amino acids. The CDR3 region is CASRSRRRSYNEQFF. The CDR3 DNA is TGTGCCAGCAGGTCCAGGCGGCGATCCTACAATGAGCAGTTCTTC.

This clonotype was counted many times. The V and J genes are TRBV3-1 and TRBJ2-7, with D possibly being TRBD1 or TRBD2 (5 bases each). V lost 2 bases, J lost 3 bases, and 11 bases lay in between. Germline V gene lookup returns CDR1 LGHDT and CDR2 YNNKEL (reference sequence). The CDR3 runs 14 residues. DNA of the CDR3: TGTGCCAGCAGCCAAACGGGACCGAGCTACGAGCAGTACTTC. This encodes CASSQTGPSYEQYF.

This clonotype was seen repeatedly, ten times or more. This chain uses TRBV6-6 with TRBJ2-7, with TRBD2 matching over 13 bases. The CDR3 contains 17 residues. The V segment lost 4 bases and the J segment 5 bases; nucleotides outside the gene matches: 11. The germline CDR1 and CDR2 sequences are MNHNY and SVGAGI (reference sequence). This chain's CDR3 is CASSSGDPGTSGNEQYF. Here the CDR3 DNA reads TGTGCCAGCAGTTCAGGGGACCCAGGGACTAGCGGGAACGAGCAGTACTTC.

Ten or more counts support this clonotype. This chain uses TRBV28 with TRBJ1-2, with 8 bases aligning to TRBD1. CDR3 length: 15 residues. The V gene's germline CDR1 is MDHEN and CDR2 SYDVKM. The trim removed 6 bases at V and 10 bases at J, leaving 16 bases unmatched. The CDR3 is CASSTPFGTGRFYTF. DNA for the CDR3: TGTGCCAGCAGCACCCCTTTCGGGACAGGCCGTTTCTACACCTTC.

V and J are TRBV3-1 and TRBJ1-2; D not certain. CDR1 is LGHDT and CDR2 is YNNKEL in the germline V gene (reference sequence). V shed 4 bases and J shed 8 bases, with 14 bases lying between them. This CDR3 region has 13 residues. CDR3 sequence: CASSPGSLSGYTF. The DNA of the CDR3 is TGTGCCAGCAGCCCGGGATCCCTGTCCGGCTACACCTTC.

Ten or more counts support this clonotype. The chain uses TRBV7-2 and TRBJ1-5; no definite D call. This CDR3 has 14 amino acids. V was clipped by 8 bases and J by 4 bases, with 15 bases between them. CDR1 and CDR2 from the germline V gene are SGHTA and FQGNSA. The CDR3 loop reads CASPQDGGNQPQHF. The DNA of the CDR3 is TGTGCCAGCCCCCAGGACGGTGGAAATCAGCCCCAGCATTTT.

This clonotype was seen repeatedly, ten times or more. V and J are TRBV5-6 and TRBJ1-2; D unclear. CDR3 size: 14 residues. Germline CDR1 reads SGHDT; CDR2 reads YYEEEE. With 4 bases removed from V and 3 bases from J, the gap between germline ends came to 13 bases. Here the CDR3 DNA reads TGTGCCAGCAGCGGCACCCGGAGAGACTATGGCTACACCTTC. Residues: CASSGTRRDYGYTF.

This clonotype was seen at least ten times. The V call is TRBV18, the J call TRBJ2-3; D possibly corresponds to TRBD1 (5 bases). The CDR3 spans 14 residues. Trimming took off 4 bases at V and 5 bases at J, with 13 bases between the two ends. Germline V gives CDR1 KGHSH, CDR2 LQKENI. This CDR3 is CASSQKTALDTQYF. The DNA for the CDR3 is TGTGCCAGCTCACAGAAGACAGCTTTAGATACGCAGTATTTT.